The sequence of this T cell receptor beta chain was determined in a study of blood T cell repertoires in COVID-19 (dated by TCRdb to the early 2020s). Study-level background: Collaborator samples came from the United States, Italy and Spain and covered acute and convalescent phases of COVID-19. The samples were drawn from the first 160 participants of the ongoing ImmuneRACE study and from under 1,500 subjects provided by 6 global collaborators. The prospective study material was composed of cDNA or gDNA derived from T cells, B-cell-depleted T cells, or PBMCs. Deeply sampled blood TCRbeta repertoires from subjects exposed to, actively infected with, or recovered from COVID-19 were included in the dataset. The repertoires were released in a freely available public database intended as a resource for research on the immune response to SARS-CoV-2. Where HLA class I and class II types were available, the types were taken from metadata supplied by the sample provider, not from assay-based typing. The sample metadata nearly always contained a de-identified subject ID, COVID-19 status, age in years and sex. Study-wide conclusions, independent of this receptor: Clinical and demographic metadata were provided uncurated, with the amount varying by source and participant.

TCRbeta CDR3 regions were amplified from genomic DNA using the immunoSEQ Assay, a bias-controlled multiplex PCR. The paper's processing steps were these. Nucleated cell counts per sample were estimated from amplification of reference gene primers within the assay. To quantify the absolute abundance of each unique TCRbeta CDR3 rearrangement, sequence reads were collapsed and filtered. For each sample, productive Simpson clonality was calculated as the square root of Simpson's diversity index over productive rearrangements. Drawn from immuneACCESS, this table holds only the in-frame rearrangements with V and J called that TCRdb kept. Clones are partly lost; checked studies trace under half to an unresolved V gene and leave the rest unexplained. Clone size and V and J calls were adopted from that table, with D and trimming inferred from the DNA. Across this sample there are about 120,000 clones, with 84% seen only once. Over 3% of the sample rests with the top ten.

In the prospective study, participants were 18 to 89 years old, resided in about two dozen geographic areas of the United States, and were enrolled through a virtual design. To assign participants to cohorts, the prospective study relied on clinical history that participants themselves reported in a screening survey and a study questionnaire. Recovered participants in ImmuneRACE Cohort 3 were defined by two consecutive negative NP/OP PCR tests, clearance by a healthcare professional, or resolution of symptoms. Mobile phlebotomists in the prospective study collected whole blood, serum and a nasopharyngeal or oropharyngeal swab from every participant. Over an approximately 2-month period, participants in the prospective study had the option of providing additional blood draws and questionnaires. Blood samples from the prospective study were shipped frozen or at room temperature prior to DNA extraction.

Notes on this clone: Its recognized antigen is unknown. No base quality values were provided; no much bigger clone lies one nucleotide off.

V and J lose 5 bases and 1 base, and a span of 17 bases separates them. The CDR3 starts with the cysteine, ends with the phenylalanine, and has 16 residues. Only the CDR3 region is kept as DNA, spanning 48 bases read in frame from base 1. The CDR1 and CDR2 encoded by the germline V gene (reference sequence) are LNHDA and SQIVND. The chain is encoded by TRBV19 joined to TRBJ1-1, and the D gene may be TRBD1, 6 bases matching. The sequence came from a young woman who had recovered from COVID-19. The sequencing sample was made of PBMCs or T cells enriched from blood (not recorded which). The CDR3 corresponds to CASSPQIGQQNTEAFF. The nucleotides read TGTGCCAGTAGTCCGCAAATCGGACAGCAGAACACTGAAGCTTTCTTT.